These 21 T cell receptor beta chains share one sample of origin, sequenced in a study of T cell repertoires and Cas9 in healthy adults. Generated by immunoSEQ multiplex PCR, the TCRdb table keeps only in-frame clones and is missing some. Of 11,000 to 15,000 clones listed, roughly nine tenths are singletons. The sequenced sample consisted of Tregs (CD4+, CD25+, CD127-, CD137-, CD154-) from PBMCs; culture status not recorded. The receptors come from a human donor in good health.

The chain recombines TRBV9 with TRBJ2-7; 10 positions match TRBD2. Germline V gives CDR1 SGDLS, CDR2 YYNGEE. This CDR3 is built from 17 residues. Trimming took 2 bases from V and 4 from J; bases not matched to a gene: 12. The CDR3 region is CASSVSSGRVCGYEQYV. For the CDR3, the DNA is TGTGCCAGCAGCGTCTCAAGCGGGAGGGTTTGTGGGTACGAGCAGTACGTC.

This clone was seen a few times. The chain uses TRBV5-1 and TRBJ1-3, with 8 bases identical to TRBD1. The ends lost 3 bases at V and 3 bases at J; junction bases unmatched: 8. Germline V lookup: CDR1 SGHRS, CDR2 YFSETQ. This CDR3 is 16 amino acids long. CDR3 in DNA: TGCGCCAGCAGCTACTGGACAGGGTCGGGTGGAAACACCATATATTTT. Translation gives CASSYWTGSGGNTIYF.

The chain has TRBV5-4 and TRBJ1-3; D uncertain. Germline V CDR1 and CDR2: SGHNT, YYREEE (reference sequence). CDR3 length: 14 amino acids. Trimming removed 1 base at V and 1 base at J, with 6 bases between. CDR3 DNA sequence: TGTGCCAGCAGCTTGTTCCTGTCTGGAAACACCATATATTTT. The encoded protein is CASSLFLSGNTIYF. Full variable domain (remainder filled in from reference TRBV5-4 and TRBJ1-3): ETGVTQSPTHLIKTRGQQVTLRCSSQSGHNTVSWYQQALGQGPQFIFQYYREEENGRGNFPPRFSGLQFPNYSSELNVNALELDDSALYLCASSLFLSGNTIYFGEGSWLTVV.

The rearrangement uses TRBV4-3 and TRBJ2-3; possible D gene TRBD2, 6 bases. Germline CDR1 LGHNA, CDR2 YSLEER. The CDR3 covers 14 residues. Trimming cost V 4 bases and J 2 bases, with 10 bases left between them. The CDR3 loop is CASSPSANTDTQYF. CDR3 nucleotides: TGCGCCAGCAGCCCTAGCGCTAACACAGATACGCAGTATTTT.

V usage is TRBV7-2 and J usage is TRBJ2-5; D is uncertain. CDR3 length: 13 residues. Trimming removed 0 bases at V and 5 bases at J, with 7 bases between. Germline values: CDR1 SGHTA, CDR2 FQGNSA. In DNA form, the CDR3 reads TGTGCCAGCAGCTTAGCGGGGTGGGAGACCCAGTACTTC. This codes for CASSLAGWETQYF.

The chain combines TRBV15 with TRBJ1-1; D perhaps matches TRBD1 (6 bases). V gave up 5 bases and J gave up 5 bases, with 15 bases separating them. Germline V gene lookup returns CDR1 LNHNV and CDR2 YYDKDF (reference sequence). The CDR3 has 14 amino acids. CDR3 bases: TGTGCCACCAGCTCCTTGACAGGATTAACTGAAGCTTTCTTT. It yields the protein CATSSLTGLTEAFF.

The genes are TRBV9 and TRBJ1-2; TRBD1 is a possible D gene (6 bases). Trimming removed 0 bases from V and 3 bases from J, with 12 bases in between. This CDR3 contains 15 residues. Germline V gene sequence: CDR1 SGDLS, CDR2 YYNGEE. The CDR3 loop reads CASSVASGADYGYTF. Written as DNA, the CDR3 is TGTGCCAGCAGCGTAGCTTCGGGGGCGGACTATGGCTACACCTTC. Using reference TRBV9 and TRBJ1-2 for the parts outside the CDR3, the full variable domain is DSGVTQTPKHLITATGQRVTLRCSPRSGDLSVYWYQQSLDQGLQFLIQYYNGEERAKGNILERFSAQQFPDLHSELNLSSLELGDSALYFCASSVASGADYGYTFGSGTRLTVV.

DNA for the CDR3: TGCAGCGGGACGTTACCCTACAATGAGCAGTTCTTC. It is translated as CSGTLPYNEQFF. The rearrangement uses TRBV29-1 and TRBJ2-1; no clear D gene. V gave up 7 bases and J gave up 2 bases, with 9 bases separating them. The CDR3 sequence is 12 residues long. Germline values: CDR1 SQVTM, CDR2 ANQGSEA.

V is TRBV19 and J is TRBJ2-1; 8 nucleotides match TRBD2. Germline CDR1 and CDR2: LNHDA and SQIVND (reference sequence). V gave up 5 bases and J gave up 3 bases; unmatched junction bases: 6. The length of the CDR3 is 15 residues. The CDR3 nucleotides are TGTGCCAGTAGTCCCCTTAGCGGGAACTACAATGAGCAGTTCTTC. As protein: CASSPLSGNYNEQFF.

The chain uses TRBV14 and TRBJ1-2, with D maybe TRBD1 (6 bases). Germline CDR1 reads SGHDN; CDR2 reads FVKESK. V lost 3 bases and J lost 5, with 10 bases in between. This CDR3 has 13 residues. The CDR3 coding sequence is TGTGCCAGCAGCCAGGACAGACCGTATGGCTACACCTTC. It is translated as CASSQDRPYGYTF. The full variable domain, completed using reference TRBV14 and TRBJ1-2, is EAGVTQFPSHSVIEKGQTVTLRCDPISGHDNLYWYRRVMGKEIKFLLHFVKESKQDESGMPNNRFLAERTGGTYSTLKVQPAELEDSGVYFCASSQDRPYGYTFGSGTRLTVV.

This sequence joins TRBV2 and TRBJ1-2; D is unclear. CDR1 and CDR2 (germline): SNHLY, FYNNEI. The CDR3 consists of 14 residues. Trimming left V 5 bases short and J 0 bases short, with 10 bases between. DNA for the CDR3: TGTGCCAGCAGTTCCGAAGTCGCTAACTATGGCTACACCTTC. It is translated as CASSSEVANYGYTF.

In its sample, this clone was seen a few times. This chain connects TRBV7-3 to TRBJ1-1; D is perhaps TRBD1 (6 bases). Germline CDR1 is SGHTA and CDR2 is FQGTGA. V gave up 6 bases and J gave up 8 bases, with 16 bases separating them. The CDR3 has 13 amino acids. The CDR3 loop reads CASRDPLGTEAFF. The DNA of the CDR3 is TGTGCCAGCAGGGATCCGTTGGGGACAGAAGCTTTCTTT.

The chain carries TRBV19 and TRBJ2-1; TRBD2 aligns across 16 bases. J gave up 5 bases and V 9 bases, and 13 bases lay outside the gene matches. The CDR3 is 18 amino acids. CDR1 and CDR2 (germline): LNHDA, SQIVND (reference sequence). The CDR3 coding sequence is TGTGCCAGCACAAGCGGGACTAGCGGGAGGGGGAGGCACAATGAGCAGTTCTTC. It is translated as CASTSGTSGRGRHNEQFF.

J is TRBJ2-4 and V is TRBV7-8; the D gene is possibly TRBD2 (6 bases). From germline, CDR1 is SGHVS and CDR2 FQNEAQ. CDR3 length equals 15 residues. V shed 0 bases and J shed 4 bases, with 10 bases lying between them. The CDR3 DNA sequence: TGTGCCAGCAGCTTAGCGGCGGGAACAAAAAACATTCAGTACTTC. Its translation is CASSLAAGTKNIQYF.

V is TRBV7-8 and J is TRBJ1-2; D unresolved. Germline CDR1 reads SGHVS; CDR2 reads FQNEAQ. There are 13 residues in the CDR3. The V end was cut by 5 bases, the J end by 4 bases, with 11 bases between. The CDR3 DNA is TGTGCCAGCAGCACCGTACGAGGCTATGGCTACACCTTC. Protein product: CASSTVRGYGYTF.

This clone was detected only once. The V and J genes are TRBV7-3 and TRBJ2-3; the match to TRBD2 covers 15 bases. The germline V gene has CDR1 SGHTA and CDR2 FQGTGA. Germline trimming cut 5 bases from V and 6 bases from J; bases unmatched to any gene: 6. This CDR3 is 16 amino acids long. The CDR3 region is CASSKGLAGGQDTQYF. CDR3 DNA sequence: TGTGCCAGCAGCAAAGGACTAGCGGGGGGGCAGGATACGCAGTATTTT.

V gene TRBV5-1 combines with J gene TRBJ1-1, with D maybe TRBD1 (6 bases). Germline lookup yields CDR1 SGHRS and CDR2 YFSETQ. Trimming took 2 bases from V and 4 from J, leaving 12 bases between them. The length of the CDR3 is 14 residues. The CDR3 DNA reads TGCGCCAGCAGCTTCCACAGGGACGGCACTGAAGCTTTCTTT. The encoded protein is CASSFHRDGTEAFF.

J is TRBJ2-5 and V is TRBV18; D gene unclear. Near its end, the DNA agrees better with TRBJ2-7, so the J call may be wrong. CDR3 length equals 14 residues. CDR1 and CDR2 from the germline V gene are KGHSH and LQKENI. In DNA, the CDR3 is TGTGCCAGCTCACCACTGGTGAGCTCCTACGAGCAGTACTTC. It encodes CASSPLVSSYEQYF.

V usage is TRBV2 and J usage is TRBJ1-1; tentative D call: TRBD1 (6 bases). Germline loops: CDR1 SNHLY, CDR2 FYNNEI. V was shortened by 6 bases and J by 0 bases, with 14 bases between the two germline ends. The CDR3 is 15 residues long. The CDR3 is CASREKDSLNTEAFF. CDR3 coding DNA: TGTGCCAGCAGGGAGAAGGACAGTTTGAACACTGAAGCTTTCTTT.

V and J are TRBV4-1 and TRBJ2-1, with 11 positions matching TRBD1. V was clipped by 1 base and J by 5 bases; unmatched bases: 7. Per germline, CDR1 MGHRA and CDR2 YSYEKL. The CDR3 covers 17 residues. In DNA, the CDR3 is TGCGCCAGCAGCCAAGGAATTGGACAGGGGGCACACAATGAGCAGTTCTTC. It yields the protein CASSQGIGQGAHNEQFF.

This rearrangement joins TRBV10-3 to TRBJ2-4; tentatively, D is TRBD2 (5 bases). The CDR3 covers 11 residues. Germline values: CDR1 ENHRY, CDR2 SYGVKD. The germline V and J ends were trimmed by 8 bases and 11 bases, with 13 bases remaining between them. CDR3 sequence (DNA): TGTGCCATCGGGTCGGACTCACTTCAGTACTTC. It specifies CAIGSDSLQYF.